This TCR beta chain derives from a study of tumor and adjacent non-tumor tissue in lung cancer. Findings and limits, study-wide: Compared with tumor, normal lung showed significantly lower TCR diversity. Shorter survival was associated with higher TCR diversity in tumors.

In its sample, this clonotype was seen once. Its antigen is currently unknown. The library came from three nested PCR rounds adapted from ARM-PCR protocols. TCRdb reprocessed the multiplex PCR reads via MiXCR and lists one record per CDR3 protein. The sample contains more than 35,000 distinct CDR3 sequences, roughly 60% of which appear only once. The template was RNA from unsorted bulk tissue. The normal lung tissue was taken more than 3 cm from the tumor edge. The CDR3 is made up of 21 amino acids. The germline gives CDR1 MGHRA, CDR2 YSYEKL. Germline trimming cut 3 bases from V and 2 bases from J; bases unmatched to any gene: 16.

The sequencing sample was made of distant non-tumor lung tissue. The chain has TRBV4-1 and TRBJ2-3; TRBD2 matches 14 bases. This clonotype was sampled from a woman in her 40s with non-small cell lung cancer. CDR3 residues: CASSQTEPGLAGVVYTDTQYF. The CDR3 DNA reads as TGCGCCAGCAGCCAGACTGAGCCGGGACTAGCGGGAGTTGTATACACAGATACGCAGTATTTT.